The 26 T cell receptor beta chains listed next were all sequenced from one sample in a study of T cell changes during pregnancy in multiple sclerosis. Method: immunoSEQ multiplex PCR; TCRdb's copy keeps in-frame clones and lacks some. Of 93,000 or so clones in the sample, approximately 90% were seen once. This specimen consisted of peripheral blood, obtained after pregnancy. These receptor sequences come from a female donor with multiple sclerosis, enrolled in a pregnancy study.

In nucleotides, the CDR3 is TGTGCCAGCAGTGCCCAGACAGGGCGGGGCACTGAAGCTTTCTTT. Its protein product is CASSAQTGRGTEAFF. The chain links TRBV2 to TRBJ1-1; 7 bases map to TRBD1. Germline CDR1 SNHLY, CDR2 FYNNEI. CDR3 length: 15 amino acids. The V segment lost 4 bases and the J segment 4 bases; nucleotides outside the gene matches: 9.

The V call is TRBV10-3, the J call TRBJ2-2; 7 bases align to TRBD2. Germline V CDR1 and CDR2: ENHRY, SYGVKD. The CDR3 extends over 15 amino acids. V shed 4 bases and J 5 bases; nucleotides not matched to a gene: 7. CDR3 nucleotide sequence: TGTGCCATCAGTGGCGGCGGGGGTCGTACCGGGGAGCTGTTTTTT. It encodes CAISGGGGRTGELFF.

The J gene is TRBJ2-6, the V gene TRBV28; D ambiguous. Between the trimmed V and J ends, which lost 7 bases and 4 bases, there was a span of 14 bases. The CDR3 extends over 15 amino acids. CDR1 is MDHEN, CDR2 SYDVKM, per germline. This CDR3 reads CASISRVIGANVLTF. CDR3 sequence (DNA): TGTGCCAGCATCTCGCGCGTGATCGGGGCCAACGTCCTGACTTTC.

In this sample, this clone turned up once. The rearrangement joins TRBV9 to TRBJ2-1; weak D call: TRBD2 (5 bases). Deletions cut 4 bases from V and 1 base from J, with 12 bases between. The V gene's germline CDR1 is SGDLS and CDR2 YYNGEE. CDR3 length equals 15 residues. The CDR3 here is CASSSLTISYNEQFF. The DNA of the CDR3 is TGTGCCAGCAGCTCCTTGACTATTTCCTACAATGAGCAGTTCTTC.

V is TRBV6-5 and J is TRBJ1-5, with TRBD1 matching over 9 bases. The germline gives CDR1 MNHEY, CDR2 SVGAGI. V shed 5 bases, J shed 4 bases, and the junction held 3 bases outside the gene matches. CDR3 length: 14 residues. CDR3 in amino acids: CASSDRGGNQPQHF. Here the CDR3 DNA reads TGTGCCAGCAGTGACAGGGGGGGAAATCAGCCCCAGCATTTT.

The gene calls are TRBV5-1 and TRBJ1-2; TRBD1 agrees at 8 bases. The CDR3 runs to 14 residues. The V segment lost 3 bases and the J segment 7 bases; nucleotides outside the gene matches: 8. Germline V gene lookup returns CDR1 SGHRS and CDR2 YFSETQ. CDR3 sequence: CASSWGTGGAGYTF. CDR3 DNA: TGCGCCAGCAGCTGGGGGACAGGTGGAGCTGGCTACACCTTC. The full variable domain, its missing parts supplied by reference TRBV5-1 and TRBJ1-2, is KAGVTQTPRYLIKTRGQQVTLSCSPISGHRSVSWYQQTPGQGLQFLFEYFSETQRNKGNFPGRFSGRQFSNSRSEMNVSTLELGDSALYLCASSWGTGGAGYTFGSGTRLTVV.

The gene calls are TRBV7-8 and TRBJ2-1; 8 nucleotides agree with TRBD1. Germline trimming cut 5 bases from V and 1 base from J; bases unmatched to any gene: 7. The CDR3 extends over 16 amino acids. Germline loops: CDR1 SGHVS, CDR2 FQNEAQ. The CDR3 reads CASSPYRTGSYNEQFF. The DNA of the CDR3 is TGTGCCAGCAGCCCCTATCGGACAGGGTCCTACAATGAGCAGTTCTTC.

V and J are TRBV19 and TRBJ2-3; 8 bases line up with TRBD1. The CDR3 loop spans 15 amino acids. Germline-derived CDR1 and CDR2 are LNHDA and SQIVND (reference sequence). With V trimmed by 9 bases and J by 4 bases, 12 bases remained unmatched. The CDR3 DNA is TGTGCCAGCACAGTGGGGTCAGGGGGCGCAGATACGCAGTATTTT. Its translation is CASTVGSGGADTQYF.

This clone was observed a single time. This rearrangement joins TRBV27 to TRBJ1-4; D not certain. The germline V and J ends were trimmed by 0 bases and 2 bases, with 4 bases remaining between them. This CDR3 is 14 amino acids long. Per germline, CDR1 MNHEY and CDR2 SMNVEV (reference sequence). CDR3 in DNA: TGTGCCAGCAGTTTATCCCAGACTAATGAAAAACTGTTTTTT. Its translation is CASSLSQTNEKLFF.

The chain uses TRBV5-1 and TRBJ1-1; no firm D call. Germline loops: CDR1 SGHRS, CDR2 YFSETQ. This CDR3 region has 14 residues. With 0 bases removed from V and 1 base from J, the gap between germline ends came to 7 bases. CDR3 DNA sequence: TGCGCCAGCAGCTTGGGCGCTGCGAACACTGAAGCTTTCTTT. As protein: CASSLGAANTEAFF.

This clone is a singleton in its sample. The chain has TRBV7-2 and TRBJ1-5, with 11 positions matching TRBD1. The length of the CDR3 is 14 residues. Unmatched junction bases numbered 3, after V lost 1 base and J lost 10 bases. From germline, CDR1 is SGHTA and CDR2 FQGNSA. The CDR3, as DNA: TGTGCCAGCAGCTTAGGGGGACAGGGGGAACCCCAGCATTTT. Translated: CASSLGGQGEPQHF.

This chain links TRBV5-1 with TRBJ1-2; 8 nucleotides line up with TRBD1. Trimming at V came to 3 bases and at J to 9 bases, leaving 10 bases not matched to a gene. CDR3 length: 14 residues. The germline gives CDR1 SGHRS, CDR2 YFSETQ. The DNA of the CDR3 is TGCGCCAGCAGCTATGTAACAGGGGGTGGAAGCTACACCTTC. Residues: CASSYVTGGGSYTF.

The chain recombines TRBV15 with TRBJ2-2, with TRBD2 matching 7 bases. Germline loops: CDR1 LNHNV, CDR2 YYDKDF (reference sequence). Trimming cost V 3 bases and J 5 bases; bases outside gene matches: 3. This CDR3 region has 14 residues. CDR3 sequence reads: CATSRRGGTGELFF. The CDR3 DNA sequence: TGTGCCACCAGCAGGAGGGGAGGGACCGGGGAGCTGTTTTTT.

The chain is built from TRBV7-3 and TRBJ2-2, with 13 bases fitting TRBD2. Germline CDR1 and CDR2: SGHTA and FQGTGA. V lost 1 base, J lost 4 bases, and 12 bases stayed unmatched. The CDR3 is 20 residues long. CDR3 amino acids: CASSLISGLAGAKTTGELFF. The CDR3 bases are TGTGCCAGCAGCTTAATATCCGGACTAGCGGGAGCAAAAACCACCGGGGAGCTGTTTTTT. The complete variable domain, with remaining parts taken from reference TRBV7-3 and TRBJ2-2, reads GAGVSQTPSNKVTEKGKYVELRCDPISGHTALYWYRQSLGQGPEFLIYFQGTGAADDSGLPNDRFFAVRPEGSVSTLKIQRTERGDSAVYLCASSLISGLAGAKTTGELFFGEGSRLTVL.

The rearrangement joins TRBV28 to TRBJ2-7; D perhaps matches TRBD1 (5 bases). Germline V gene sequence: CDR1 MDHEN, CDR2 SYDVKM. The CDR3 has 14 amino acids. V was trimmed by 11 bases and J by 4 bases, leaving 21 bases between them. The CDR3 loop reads CASEEQGRWYEQYF. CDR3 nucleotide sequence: TGTGCCTCAGAAGAGCAGGGAAGGTGGTACGAGCAGTACTTC. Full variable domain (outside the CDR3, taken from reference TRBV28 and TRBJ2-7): DVKVTQSSRYLVKRTGEKVFLECVQDMDHENMFWYRQDPGLGLRLIYFSYDVKMKEKGDIPEGYSVSREKKERFSLILESASTNQTSMYLCASEEQGRWYEQYFGPGTRLTVT.

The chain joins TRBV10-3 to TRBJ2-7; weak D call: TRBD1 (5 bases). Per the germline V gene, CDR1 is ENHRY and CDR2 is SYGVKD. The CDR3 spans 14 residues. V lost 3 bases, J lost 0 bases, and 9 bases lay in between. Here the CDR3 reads CAISDTGRSYEQYF. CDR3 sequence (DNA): TGTGCCATCAGTGATACAGGCCGCTCCTACGAGCAGTACTTC.

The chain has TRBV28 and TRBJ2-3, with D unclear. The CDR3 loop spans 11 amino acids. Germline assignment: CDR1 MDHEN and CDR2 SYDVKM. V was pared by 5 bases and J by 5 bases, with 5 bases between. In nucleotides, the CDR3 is TGTGCCAGCAGTCCAGAAGATACGCAGTATTTT. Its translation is CASSPEDTQYF.

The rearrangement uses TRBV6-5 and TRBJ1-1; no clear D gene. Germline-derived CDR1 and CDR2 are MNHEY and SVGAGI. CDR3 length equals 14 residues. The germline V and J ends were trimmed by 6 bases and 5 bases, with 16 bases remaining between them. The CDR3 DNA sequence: TGTGCCAGCAGATCCGTGGTGAGGAGGACTGAAGCTTTCTTT. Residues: CASRSVVRRTEAFF.

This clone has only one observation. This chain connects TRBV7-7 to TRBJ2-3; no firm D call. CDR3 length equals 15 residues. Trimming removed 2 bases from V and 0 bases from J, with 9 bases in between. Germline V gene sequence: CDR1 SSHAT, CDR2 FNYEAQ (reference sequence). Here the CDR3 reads CASSLNSASTDTQYF. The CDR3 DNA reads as TGTGCCAGCAGCTTAAATTCTGCGAGCACAGATACGCAGTATTTT.

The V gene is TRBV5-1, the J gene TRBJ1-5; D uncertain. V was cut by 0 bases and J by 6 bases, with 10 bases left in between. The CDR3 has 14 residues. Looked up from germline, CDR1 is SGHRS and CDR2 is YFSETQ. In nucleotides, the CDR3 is TGCGCCAGCAGCTTGGATTCTCCGGGTCAGCCCCAGCATTTT. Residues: CASSLDSPGQPQHF.

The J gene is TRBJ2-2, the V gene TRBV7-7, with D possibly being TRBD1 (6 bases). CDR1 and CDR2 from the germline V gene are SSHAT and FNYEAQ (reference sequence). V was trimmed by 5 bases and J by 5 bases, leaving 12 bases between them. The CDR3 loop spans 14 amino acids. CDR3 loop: CASSRTALTGELFF. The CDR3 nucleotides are TGTGCCAGCAGCCGGACAGCCTTAACCGGGGAGCTGTTTTTT.

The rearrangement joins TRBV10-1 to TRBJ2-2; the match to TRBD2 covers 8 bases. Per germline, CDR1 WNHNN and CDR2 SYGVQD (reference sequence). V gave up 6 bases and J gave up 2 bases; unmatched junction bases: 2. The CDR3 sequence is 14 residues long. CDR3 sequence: CASRTSENTGELFF. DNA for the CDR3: TGCGCCAGCAGGACTAGCGAAAACACCGGGGAGCTGTTTTTT.

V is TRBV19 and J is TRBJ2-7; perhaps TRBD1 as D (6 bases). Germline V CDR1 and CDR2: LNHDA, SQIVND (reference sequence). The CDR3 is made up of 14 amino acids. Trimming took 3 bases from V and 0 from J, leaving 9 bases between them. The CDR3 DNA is TGTGCCAGTAGTATGTGGGACAACTCCTACGAGCAGTACTTC. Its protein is CASSMWDNSYEQYF.

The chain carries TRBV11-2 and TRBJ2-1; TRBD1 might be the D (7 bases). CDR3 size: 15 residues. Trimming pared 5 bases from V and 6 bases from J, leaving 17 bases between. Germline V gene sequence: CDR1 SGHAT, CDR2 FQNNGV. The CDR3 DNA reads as TGTGCCAGCAGCATCAGGACAGGAGGGGGCAATGAGCAGTTCTTC. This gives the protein CASSIRTGGGNEQFF.

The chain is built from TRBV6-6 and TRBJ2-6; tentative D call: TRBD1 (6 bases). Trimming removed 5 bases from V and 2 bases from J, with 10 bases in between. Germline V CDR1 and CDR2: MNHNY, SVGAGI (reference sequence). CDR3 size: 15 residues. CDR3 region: CASSLGQTGANVLTF. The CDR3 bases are TGTGCCAGCAGTCTCGGACAGACTGGGGCCAACGTCCTGACTTTC.

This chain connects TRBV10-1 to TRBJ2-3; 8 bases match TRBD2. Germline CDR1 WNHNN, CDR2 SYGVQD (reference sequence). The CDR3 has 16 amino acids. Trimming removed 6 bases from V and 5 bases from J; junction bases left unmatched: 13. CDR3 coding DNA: TGCGCCAGCAGCTCCCCCTCAGCGGGAGACCAAGATACGCAGTATTTT. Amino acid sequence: CASSSPSAGDQDTQYF.